Presented here are 23 T cell receptor beta chains from one specimen sequenced in a study of spatial heterogeneity in lung cancer. TCRdb used MiXCR to reprocess the 5' RACE reads, holding one entry per CDR3 protein. The sample has about 94,000 distinct CDR3 sequences, approximately 19% seen once; the top ten hold 21%. Regarding time point: blood at routine non-recurrence follow-up after resection. The sequencing used PBMCs, collected at follow-up. These receptors were taken from a male donor with early-stage non-small cell lung cancer.

This clonotype was found a few times. This chain joins TRBV7-2 and TRBJ2-1; D gene ambiguous. CDR1 SGHTA and CDR2 FQGNSA come from the germline V gene. The CDR3 totals 12 residues. V lost 5 bases to trimming and J lost 8 bases, with 10 bases between them. CDR3 loop: CASSTSGYEQFF. The CDR3 DNA reads TGTGCCAGCAGCACGAGTGGCTATGAGCAGTTCTTC.

In its sample, this clonotype was seen a few times. The chain combines TRBV25-1 with TRBJ1-1; tentative D call: TRBD1 (5 bases). The V end lost 6 bases, the J end lost 11 bases, and 16 bases lay between the germline ends. Germline V gene data show CDR1 as MGHDK and CDR2 as SYGVNS. The CDR3 spans 12 residues. CDR3 coding DNA: TGTGCCAGCAGCCCGACCGGGACGGGGGCTTTCTTT. It is translated as CASSPTGTGAFF.

The J gene is TRBJ1-4, the V gene TRBV2, with TRBD1 matching 8 bases. CDR3 length: 13 amino acids. CDR1 and CDR2 from the germline V gene are SNHLY and FYNNEI. Germline trimming cut 11 bases from V and 8 bases from J; bases unmatched to any gene: 10. The CDR3 reads CAGVETGDEKLFF. CDR3 DNA: TGTGCCGGTGTCGAGACAGGGGACGAAAAACTGTTTTTT.

For the CDR3, the DNA is TGTGCCAGCAGGGATGGACAGTACAATGAGCAGTTCTTC. Translation: CASRDGQYNEQFF. The chain couples TRBV6-1 to TRBJ2-1, with D perhaps matching TRBD1 (6 bases). This CDR3 has 13 residues. The V end was cut by 6 bases, the J end by 4 bases, with 10 bases between. Germline CDR1 and CDR2: MNHNS and SASEGT.

This clonotype was found a few times. V and J are TRBV7-3 and TRBJ2-3, with D unresolved. CDR1 and CDR2 from the germline V gene are SGHTA and FQGTGA. The CDR3 covers 14 residues. V lost 0 bases and J lost 2, with 6 bases in between. CDR3 residues: CASSLTPTTDTQYF. The DNA of the CDR3 is TGTGCCAGCAGCTTAACCCCAACCACAGATACGCAGTATTTT.

The rearrangement joins TRBV3-1 to TRBJ2-1; 9 positions match TRBD2. Germline CDR1 LGHDT, CDR2 YNNKEL (reference sequence). The CDR3 sequence is 14 residues long. Trimming cost V 6 bases and J 5 bases; bases outside gene matches: 5. In nucleotides, the CDR3 is TGTGCCAGCAGGAGATCTAGCGGGAACAATGAGCAGTTCTTC. This codes for CASRRSSGNNEQFF.

The V and J genes are TRBV11-2 and TRBJ1-3; a weak D match, TRBD1 (5 bases). This CDR3 comprises 17 residues. V lost 2 bases, J lost 0 bases, and 14 bases lay in between. Germline CDR1 SGHAT, CDR2 FQNNGV. The DNA of the CDR3 is TGTGCCAGCAGCTTAAGGGGCGGAGGAAACTCTGGAAACACCATATATTTT. Translated: CASSLRGGGNSGNTIYF.

J is TRBJ1-5 and V is TRBV24-1, with D unresolved. Germline CDR1 and CDR2: KGHDR and SFDVKD. The length of the CDR3 is 12 residues. The ends were cut back, 12 bases at V and 2 bases at J, with 10 bases in the middle. The CDR3 spells CAASQGNQPQHF. CDR3 DNA: TGTGCCGCTAGCCAGGGCAATCAGCCCCAGCATTTT.

V gene TRBV30 combines with J gene TRBJ1-2; no firm D call. Deletions cut 4 bases from V and 1 base from J, with 7 bases between. Germline V gene lookup returns CDR1 GTSNPN and CDR2 SVGIG (reference sequence). This CDR3 is built from 12 residues. DNA for the CDR3: TGTGCCTGGAATAACAATAACTATGGCTACACCTTC. It encodes CAWNNNNYGYTF.

This clonotype was detected many times. The rearrangement links TRBV20-1 to TRBJ2-3; D not certain. V was clipped by 6 bases and J by 5 bases, with 21 bases between them. Germline V gene lookup returns CDR1 DFQATT and CDR2 SNEGSKA (reference sequence). The CDR3 covers 15 residues. The DNA of the CDR3 is TGCAGTGCCAGGAACCAGGAAACCTGGCGAGATACGCAGTATTTT. It translates to CSARNQETWRDTQYF.

This chain uses TRBV7-8 with TRBJ1-4; the match to TRBD1 covers 8 bases. Germline V lookup: CDR1 SGHVS, CDR2 FQNEAQ. The V segment lost 3 bases and the J segment 6 bases; nucleotides outside the gene matches: 3. The CDR3 extends over 14 amino acids. CDR3 DNA: TGTGCCAGCAGCTTGGGGACAGGCTATGAAAAACTGTTTTTT. It specifies CASSLGTGYEKLFF.

This chain connects TRBV2 to TRBJ1-2; D remains unclear. The CDR3 has 12 amino acids. CDR1 is SNHLY and CDR2 is FYNNEI in the germline V gene. With 6 bases removed from V and 5 bases from J, the gap between germline ends came to 10 bases. As DNA, the CDR3 is TGTGCCAGCAGAGGTAACCTTTATGGCTACACCTTC. It is translated as CASRGNLYGYTF.

Only a few counts were recorded for this clonotype. The chain carries TRBV18 and TRBJ2-3; D is uncertain. This CDR3 spans 16 amino acids. Germline V gene lookup returns CDR1 KGHSH and CDR2 LQKENI. The germline V and J ends were trimmed by 4 bases and 0 bases, with 14 bases remaining between them. The CDR3 loop is CASSQHADPSTDTQYF. The DNA for the CDR3 is TGTGCCAGCTCACAGCACGCAGACCCTAGCACAGATACGCAGTATTTT.

The table lists this clonotype with a few counts. CDR3: CASSLETGSGETQYF. The CDR3 coding sequence is TGTGCCAGCAGCTTGGAGACAGGGAGCGGAGAGACCCAGTACTTC. J is TRBJ2-5 and V is TRBV7-9, with TRBD1 identical over 7 bases. After removal of 3 bases from V and 4 bases from J, the junction contained 8 bases not matched to a gene. Per germline, CDR1 SEHNR and CDR2 FQNEAQ (reference sequence). This CDR3 is built from 15 residues.

This clonotype was picked up many times. The chain joins TRBV5-6 to TRBJ2-5, with 8 bases matching TRBD1. Looked up from germline, CDR1 is SGHDT and CDR2 is YYEEEE. The CDR3 covers 13 residues. V lost 4 bases to trimming and J lost 5 bases; unmatched junction nucleotides: 4. DNA for the CDR3: TGTGCCAGCAGCCAGACAGGGGCGGAGACCCAGTACTTC. Amino acid sequence: CASSQTGAETQYF.

The chain has TRBV4-1 and TRBJ2-3; the match to TRBD2 covers 11 bases. The V segment lost 1 base and the J segment 1 base; nucleotides outside the gene matches: 1. This CDR3 is 16 amino acids long. Germline values: CDR1 MGHRA, CDR2 YSYEKL. The CDR3 loop reads CASSQVAGGRTDTQYF. CDR3 DNA sequence: TGCGCCAGCAGCCAAGTAGCGGGGGGGCGCACAGATACGCAGTATTTT.

This chain links TRBV6-2 or TRBV6-3 with TRBJ1-3, with D maybe TRBD1 (5 bases). Trimming removed 6 bases at V and 0 bases at J, with 9 bases between. Germline loops: CDR1 MNHEY, CDR2 SVGEGT. This CDR3 comprises 14 residues. CDR3 coding DNA: TGTGCCAGCAGCGCGGACAACTCTGGAAACACCATATATTTT. Its protein is CASSADNSGNTIYF.

This clonotype was seen many times. V and J are TRBV27 and TRBJ2-3, with a weak D call TRBD2 (5 bases). The CDR3 has 15 amino acids. V was cut by 0 bases and J by 5 bases, with 12 bases left in between. Germline lookup yields CDR1 MNHEY and CDR2 SMNVEV (reference sequence). The CDR3 bases are TGTGCCAGCAGTTTATCCTCGGCCGGAGGAGATACGCAGTATTTT. This translates into CASSLSSAGGDTQYF.

This clonotype was counted many times. The chain links TRBV29-1 to TRBJ1-1; TRBD1 matches 10 bases. The J segment lost 0 bases and the V segment lost 6 bases, leaving 7 bases of the junction unmatched. The CDR3 is 15 amino acids. Germline V gene data show CDR1 as SQVTM and CDR2 as ANQGSEA. The CDR3, as DNA: TGCAGCGTACACCGGGACAGGGGCCTGAACACTGAAGCTTTCTTT. Its protein product is CSVHRDRGLNTEAFF. The full variable domain, its missing parts supplied by reference TRBV29-1 and TRBJ1-1, is SAVISQKPSRDICQRGTSLTIQCQVDSQVTMMFWYRQQPGQSLTLIATANQGSEATYESGFVIDKFPISRPNLTFSTLTVSNMSPEDSSIYLCSVHRDRGLNTEAFFGQGTRLTVV.

The V call is TRBV19, the J call TRBJ1-1; D unresolved. The CDR3 is 14 residues long. V shed 4 bases and J shed 6 bases, with 15 bases lying between them. In germline, CDR1 is LNHDA, CDR2 SQIVND (reference sequence). The CDR3 protein is CASSSGGLRPEAFF. The DNA for the CDR3 is TGTGCCAGTAGTAGTGGCGGCCTTCGCCCTGAAGCTTTCTTT.

This chain links TRBV18 with TRBJ1-1; D might be TRBD1 (6 bases). The CDR3 covers 14 residues. V was trimmed by 6 bases and J by 3 bases, leaving 14 bases between them. Germline loops: CDR1 KGHSH, CDR2 LQKENI. In DNA, the CDR3 is TGTGCCAGCTCTTATGGAGGGGGGGACACTGAAGCTTTCTTT. It translates to CASSYGGGDTEAFF.

This clonotype was picked up a small number of times. The genes are TRBV20-1 and TRBJ2-4; D assignment may be TRBD1 or TRBD2 (5 bases each). The V end was cut by 1 base, the J end by 4 bases, with 11 bases between. CDR1 is DFQATT, CDR2 SNEGSKA, per germline (reference sequence). This CDR3 contains 14 residues. The CDR3 loop reads CSARAWDVKNIQYF. The CDR3 DNA is TGCAGTGCTAGAGCATGGGACGTAAAAAACATTCAGTACTTC.

The chain couples TRBV6-5 to TRBJ1-5, with no clear D. This CDR3 region has 13 residues. V lost 5 bases and J lost 5, with 10 bases in between. Germline lookup yields CDR1 MNHEY and CDR2 SVGAGI. CDR3: CASSRSVDQPQHF. Here the CDR3 DNA reads TGTGCCAGCAGTAGGTCCGTCGATCAGCCCCAGCATTTT.